Below, 27 T cell receptor beta chains from the same sample are listed, as sequenced in a study of blood T cell repertoires in COVID-19. Method: immunoSEQ multiplex PCR; TCRdb's copy keeps in-frame clones and lacks some. Altogether 360,000 or so clones are present, around 90% being singletons, with the ten largest covering 6.5% to 8%. Sequenced material: peripheral blood. The receptors were gathered from a young man with active or convalescent COVID-19.

The chain links TRBV6-5 to TRBJ2-7; no definite D call. Germline-derived CDR1 and CDR2 are MNHEY and SVGAGI. Trimming stripped 5 bases from V and 4 bases from J, with 15 bases between. The length of the CDR3 is 14 residues. The CDR3 spells CASSRLHPGYEQYF. The CDR3 region has the DNA TGTGCCAGCAGTAGGCTCCATCCGGGTTACGAGCAGTACTTC.

The CDR3 coding sequence is TGTGCCAGCAGTTCCCGGGACAGGGGGTACGAGCAGTACTTC. This translates into CASSSRDRGYEQYF. The chain employs TRBV6-5 and TRBJ2-7, with TRBD1 matching over 11 bases. V lost 4 bases and J lost 4; bases outside the gene matches: 3. The CDR3 is 14 amino acids. Germline assignment: CDR1 MNHEY and CDR2 SVGAGI.

This chain uses TRBV5-1 with TRBJ1-2; 8 bases are a match to TRBD1. J gave up 4 bases and V 3 bases, and 8 bases lay outside the gene matches. The CDR3 is 15 amino acids. Germline-derived CDR1 and CDR2 are SGHRS and YFSETQ. Written as DNA, the CDR3 is TGCGCCAGCAGCTCGGAGGGACAGGAGGGCTATGGCTACACCTTC. Protein sequence: CASSSEGQEGYGYTF.

V is TRBV27 and J is TRBJ2-3, with TRBD2 identical over 10 bases. Germline CDR1 and CDR2: MNHEY and SMNVEV (reference sequence). V lost 5 bases to trimming and J lost 2 bases; unmatched junction nucleotides: 7. The CDR3 has 16 amino acids. The CDR3 DNA reads TGTGCCAGCAGTCTCAGCGGGAGGGCCGCCACAGATACGCAGTATTTT. It codes for CASSLSGRAATDTQYF.

The J gene is TRBJ1-6, the V gene TRBV7-9, with D hard to call. The germline gives CDR1 SEHNR, CDR2 FQNEAQ (reference sequence). The CDR3 consists of 14 residues. V lost 5 bases to trimming and J lost 4 bases, with 9 bases between them. The CDR3 coding sequence is TGTGCCAGCAGCCCCGACGGGTATAATTCACCCCTCCACTTT. Its protein product is CASSPDGYNSPLHF.

The chain links TRBV6-2 or TRBV6-3 to TRBJ2-7; TRBD1 might be the D (6 bases). The CDR3 runs 17 residues. Germline-derived CDR1 and CDR2 are MNHEY and SVGEGT. The V end was cut by 0 bases, the J end by 2 bases, with 17 bases between. CDR3 in DNA: TGTGCCAGCAGTTACTCCACCGTCAGGGGTCTTCCCTACGAGCAGTACTTC. As protein: CASSYSTVRGLPYEQYF.

V and J are TRBV28 and TRBJ2-1, with 11 bases lining up with TRBD2. The germline V gene has CDR1 MDHEN and CDR2 SYDVKM. The ends lost 5 bases at V and 3 bases at J; junction bases unmatched: 3. CDR3 size: 15 residues. The CDR3 reads CASSPGTSGYNEQFF. The CDR3 coding sequence is TGTGCCAGCAGTCCCGGGACTAGCGGCTACAATGAGCAGTTCTTC.

The rearrangement uses TRBV7-9 and TRBJ2-1, with 7 bases identical to TRBD2. The trim removed 5 bases at V and 2 bases at J, leaving 9 bases unmatched. The CDR3 contains 16 residues. The germline V gene has CDR1 SEHNR and CDR2 FQNEAQ (reference sequence). In DNA form, the CDR3 reads TGTGCCAGCAGCGCATGGGGGGGAGCCGCCTACAATGAGCAGTTCTTC. This sequence encodes CASSAWGGAAYNEQFF.

The V call is TRBV7-9, the J call TRBJ1-2, with a possible D match to TRBD1 (5 bases). V was cut by 7 bases and J by 0 bases, with 12 bases left in between. The CDR3 is made up of 14 amino acids. CDR1 is SEHNR, CDR2 FQNEAQ, per germline (reference sequence). Here the CDR3 reads CASTIDSPNYGYTF. CDR3 coding DNA: TGTGCCAGCACCATAGACAGTCCTAACTATGGCTACACCTTC.

The chain carries TRBV18 and TRBJ1-2; TRBD1 matches 7 bases. There are 16 residues in the CDR3. V shed 3 bases, J shed 3 bases, and the junction held 10 bases outside the gene matches. Germline V gene sequence: CDR1 KGHSH, CDR2 LQKENI. Here the CDR3 DNA reads TGTGCCAGCTCACCCCCGGCGACAGGGATTTACTATGGCTACACCTTC. Translating gives CASSPPATGIYYGYTF.

This sequence joins TRBV7-2 and TRBJ1-1, with D possibly TRBD1 on 6 matching bases. CDR1 SGHTA and CDR2 FQGNSA come from the germline V gene. There are 15 residues in the CDR3. V was clipped by 10 bases and J by 1 base, with 19 bases between them. The CDR3 region is CATQTFRGPNTEAFF. CDR3 sequence (DNA): TGTGCCACTCAAACATTCAGGGGCCCGAACACTGAAGCTTTCTTT.

The rearrangement links TRBV19 to TRBJ2-7; D perhaps matches TRBD1 (6 bases). V was trimmed by 1 base and J by 6 bases, leaving 13 bases between them. CDR3 length: 14 residues. CDR1 LNHDA and CDR2 SQIVND come from the germline V gene (reference sequence). The CDR3: CASSIVPGVSEQYF. For the CDR3, the DNA is TGTGCCAGTAGTATAGTTCCAGGGGTAAGCGAGCAGTACTTC.

CDR3 in amino acids: CASSFGKEKLFF. In nucleotides, the CDR3 is TGTGCCAGCAGTTTCGGGAAGGAAAAACTGTTTTTT. V gene TRBV28 combines with J gene TRBJ1-4; D remains unclear. In germline, CDR1 is MDHEN, CDR2 SYDVKM. Trimming pared 3 bases from V and 8 bases from J, leaving 7 bases between. This CDR3 comprises 12 residues.

The chain joins TRBV15 to TRBJ1-4, with D tentatively TRBD1 (5 bases). With 5 bases removed from V and 7 bases from J, the gap between germline ends came to 23 bases. Germline V gene lookup returns CDR1 LNHNV and CDR2 YYDKDF (reference sequence). This CDR3 region has 17 residues. CDR3 amino acids: CATSRGGGWGATEKLFF. The CDR3 bases are TGTGCCACCAGCCGCGGGGGAGGTTGGGGAGCGACTGAAAAACTGTTTTTT.

CDR3 coding DNA: TGTGCCAGCAGCCCTTGGGGGGCCGGGGAGCTGTTTTTT. Translation gives CASSPWGAGELFF. This rearrangement joins TRBV3-1 (or the pseudogene TRBV3-2) to TRBJ2-2, with D tentatively TRBD2 (6 bases). V dropped 4 bases and J dropped 6 bases, with 9 bases sitting between them. Germline V gene lookup returns CDR1 LGHDT and CDR2 YNNKEL (reference sequence). The CDR3 length is 13 residues.

The chain couples TRBV7-9 to TRBJ2-1, with 7 nucleotides matching TRBD2. The germline V gene encodes CDR1 SEHNR and CDR2 FQNEAQ (reference sequence). The ends lost 1 base at V and 2 bases at J; junction bases unmatched: 2. The CDR3 loop spans 15 amino acids. Written as DNA, the CDR3 is TGTGCCAGCAGCTTAGGTGGGAGGGCCTACAATGAGCAGTTCTTC. Translation: CASSLGGRAYNEQFF. Supplemented by reference TRBV7-9 and TRBJ2-1, the full variable domain reads DTGVSQNPRHKITKRGQNVTFRCDPISEHNRLYWYRQTLGQGPEFLTYFQNEAQLEKSRLLSDRFSAERPKGSFSTLEIQRTEQGDSAMYLCASSLGGRAYNEQFFGPGTRLTVL.

Comments on this clone: At one boundary the junction diverges from the germline segment, which might be a read error. The chain joins TRBV28 to TRBJ1-5; 8 bases align to TRBD1. Germline CDR1 MDHEN, CDR2 SYDVKM. The CDR3 runs to 12 residues. CDR3 DNA sequence: TGTGCCAGCAGTTTATGGACAGGGGAGGAGGCATTT. This translates into CASSLWTGEEAF.

In its sample, this clone was seen once. The V call is TRBV19, the J call TRBJ1-5; D is undetermined. The V gene lost 5 bases and the J gene lost 4 bases, with 15 bases spanning the gap. The germline CDR1 and CDR2 sequences are LNHDA and SQIVND (reference sequence). The CDR3 totals 15 residues. In DNA form, the CDR3 reads TGTGCCAGTAGTTTAGGAGGGTATAGGAATCAGCCCCAGCATTTT. Protein sequence: CASSLGGYRNQPQHF.

The V call is TRBV28, the J call TRBJ2-7; D may be TRBD1 (7 bases). Trimming pared 10 bases from V and 3 bases from J, leaving 13 bases between. The germline CDR1 and CDR2 sequences are MDHEN and SYDVKM. The CDR3 covers 12 residues. The CDR3 DNA reads as TGTGCCACCCAGGGGGGTGACTACGAGCAGTACTTC. Its protein product is CATQGGDYEQYF. The entire variable domain, with the rest obtained from reference TRBV28 and TRBJ2-7, is as follows: DVKVTQSSRYLVKRTGEKVFLECVQDMDHENMFWYRQDPGLGLRLIYFSYDVKMKEKGDIPEGYSVSREKKERFSLILESASTNQTSMYLCATQGGDYEQYFGPGTRLTVT.

This rearrangement joins TRBV2 to TRBJ1-5, with 8 bases that match TRBD1. This CDR3 has 16 amino acids. V was clipped by 3 bases and J by 5 bases; unmatched bases: 9. In germline, CDR1 is SNHLY, CDR2 FYNNEI. CDR3: CASSERAGGADQPQHF. The CDR3 coding sequence is TGTGCCAGCAGTGAGAGGGCAGGGGGCGCCGATCAGCCCCAGCATTTT. Full variable domain (remainder filled in from reference TRBV2 and TRBJ1-5): EPEVTQTPSHQVTQMGQEVILRCVPISNHLYFYWYRQILGQKVEFLVSFYNNEISEKSEIFDDQFSVERPDGSNFTLKIRSTKLEDSAMYFCASSERAGGADQPQHFGDGTRLSIL.

This clone was seen only a few times. V is TRBV18 and J is TRBJ2-3; D not certain. The V gene lost 0 bases and the J gene lost 5 bases, with 12 bases spanning the gap. The CDR3 has 15 residues. Per germline, CDR1 KGHSH and CDR2 LQKENI. CDR3 loop: CASSPPRQVEDTQYF. In nucleotides, the CDR3 is TGTGCCAGCTCACCACCAAGGCAGGTAGAAGATACGCAGTATTTT.

The J gene is TRBJ2-5, the V gene TRBV19; possible D gene TRBD2, 6 bases. The V end lost 4 bases, the J end lost 3 bases, and 15 bases lay between the germline ends. The CDR3 covers 15 residues. CDR1 and CDR2 (germline): LNHDA, SQIVND (reference sequence). The CDR3 DNA sequence: TGTGCCAGTAGTACCACGGGGGACTTAAAAGAGACCCAGTACTTC. Amino acids: CASSTTGDLKETQYF.

The genes are TRBV4-1 and TRBJ2-2, with TRBD2 as a possible D gene (6 bases). V was trimmed by 1 base and J by 3 bases, leaving 15 bases between them. The CDR3 consists of 17 residues. Per the germline V gene, CDR1 is MGHRA and CDR2 is YSYEKL. The CDR3 here is CASSQVPRGMYTGELFF. Written as DNA, the CDR3 is TGCGCCAGCAGCCAAGTTCCCCGGGGGATGTACACCGGGGAGCTGTTTTTT.

V usage is TRBV7-2 and J usage is TRBJ1-2; TRBD1 matches 8 bases. CDR3 length: 13 amino acids. J was trimmed by 8 bases and V by 5 bases; bases with no gene match: 7. In germline, CDR1 is SGHTA, CDR2 FQGNSA. The CDR3 region is CASSNTGGYGYTF. CDR3 nucleotides: TGTGCCAGCAGCAATACAGGGGGGTACGGCTACACCTTC. The full variable domain, completed using reference TRBV7-2 and TRBJ1-2, is GAGVSQSPSNKVTEKGKDVELRCDPISGHTALYWYRQSLGQGLEFLIYFQGNSAPDKSGLPSDRFSAERTGGSVSTLTIQRTQQEDSAVYLCASSNTGGYGYTFGSGTRLTVV.

The V call is TRBV10-2, the J call TRBJ2-7; possibly TRBD1 for D (6 bases). With 7 bases removed from V and 2 bases from J, the gap between germline ends came to 9 bases. Germline V gives CDR1 WSHSY, CDR2 SAAADI. The CDR3 spans 12 residues. CDR3 protein: CASKGHPYEQYF. The CDR3 DNA reads as TGCGCCAGCAAGGGACACCCCTACGAGCAGTACTTC.

The chain employs TRBV7-9 and TRBJ1-4, with D tentatively TRBD1 (5 bases). The CDR3 has 16 residues. Germline V gene sequence: CDR1 SEHNR, CDR2 FQNEAQ (reference sequence). V lost 5 bases and J lost 4, with 17 bases in between. In DNA form, the CDR3 reads TGTGCCAGCAGCCCCTTGGGGGGTCAGGGTAATGAAAAACTGTTTTTT. Amino acids: CASSPLGGQGNEKLFF. Full variable domain (remainder filled in from reference TRBV7-9 and TRBJ1-4): DTGVSQNPRHKITKRGQNVTFRCDPISEHNRLYWYRQTLGQGPEFLTYFQNEAQLEKSRLLSDRFSAERPKGSFSTLEIQRTEQGDSAMYLCASSPLGGQGNEKLFFGSGTQLSVL.

This rearrangement joins TRBV9 to TRBJ2-5; 12 bases fit TRBD2. The junction had 11 bases not matched to a gene; V was cut back by 3 bases and J by 5 bases. CDR1 is SGDLS and CDR2 is YYNGEE in the germline V gene. This CDR3 spans 17 amino acids. CDR3 in amino acids: CASSAGLAGPQGETQYF. For the CDR3, the DNA is TGTGCCAGCAGCGCGGGACTAGCGGGTCCTCAGGGGGAGACCCAGTACTTC.